The 28 T cell receptor beta chains below come from one sample, sequenced in a study of shared clonotypes between healthy human individuals. Libraries were prepared by immunoSEQ multiplex PCR; TCRdb keeps only in-frame clonotypes and omits some of them. This sample has approximately 95,000 clones; under 70% occur once, and the top ten carry 35% to 55%. Material: memory CD8+ T cells sorted from blood. Subset: CD45RO+ cells pooled with CCR7-negative TemRA cells. These receptors all come from a young man in good health.

This clone was counted a single time. The chain uses TRBV6-5 and TRBJ2-6; 7 bases fit TRBD2. CDR1 and CDR2 from the germline V gene are MNHEY and SVGAGI. The length of the CDR3 is 15 residues. The J segment lost 0 bases and the V segment lost 4 bases, leaving 0 bases of the junction unmatched. The CDR3 loop is CASSWTSSGANVLTF. CDR3 bases: TGTGCCAGCAGTTGGACTAGCTCTGGGGCCAACGTCCTGACTTTC.

This clone was counted a few times. The rearrangement uses TRBV2 and TRBJ2-2; either TRBD1 or TRBD2 may fit D (5 bases each). V was trimmed by 6 bases and J by 3 bases, leaving 11 bases between them. Germline values: CDR1 SNHLY, CDR2 FYNNEI. The CDR3 is made up of 14 amino acids. The CDR3 DNA follows: TGTGCCAGCAGGCCCGGGACGGACACCGGGGAGCTGTTTTTT. It yields the protein CASRPGTDTGELFF.

The chain uses TRBV5-1 and TRBJ2-1, with 11 bases that match TRBD2. CDR1 SGHRS and CDR2 YFSETQ come from the germline V gene. V lost 4 bases, J lost 10 bases, and 4 bases stayed unmatched. This CDR3 comprises 13 residues. CDR3 coding DNA: TGCGCCAGCAGCGGTAGCGGGAGGGGCGAGCAGTTCTTC. Amino acid sequence: CASSGSGRGEQFF.

This chain links TRBV7-7 with TRBJ2-1, with 8 positions matching TRBD1. Looked up from germline, CDR1 is SSHAT and CDR2 is FNYEAQ (reference sequence). V shed 5 bases, J shed 4 bases, and the junction held 10 bases outside the gene matches. The CDR3 length is 16 residues. The CDR3 reads CASSPNPGTGYNEQFF. CDR3 DNA sequence: TGTGCCAGCAGCCCGAACCCCGGGACAGGTTACAATGAGCAGTTCTTC.

The chain's CDR3 is CASSLRSGRAGETQYF. The CDR3 nucleotides read TGTGCCAGCTCACTAAGAAGCGGGAGGGCCGGGGAGACCCAGTACTTC. The rearrangement links TRBV18 to TRBJ2-5, with TRBD2 matching over 10 bases. CDR1 KGHSH and CDR2 LQKENI come from the germline V gene. The CDR3 is made up of 16 amino acids. The J segment lost 5 bases and the V segment lost 4 bases, leaving 10 bases of the junction unmatched.

Only a few counts were recorded for this clone. The genes are TRBV9 and TRBJ2-3, with TRBD2 matching 16 bases. V gave up 4 bases and J gave up 2 bases; unmatched junction bases: 7. The CDR3 consists of 18 residues. The V gene's germline CDR1 is SGDLS and CDR2 YYNGEE. The DNA of the CDR3 is TGTGCCAGCAGCCCCCGGGGACTAGCGGGAGGGAACACAGATACGCAGTATTTT. It yields the protein CASSPRGLAGGNTDTQYF.

This chain connects TRBV7-2 to TRBJ2-1; D uncertain. The CDR3 covers 15 residues. Trimming stripped 6 bases from V and 2 bases from J, with 14 bases between. CDR1 and CDR2 (germline): SGHTA, FQGNSA. CDR3: CASSLAYGPYNEQFF. The CDR3 coding sequence is TGTGCCAGCAGTCTCGCTTACGGGCCCTACAATGAGCAGTTCTTC.

V is TRBV21-1 and J is TRBJ2-1; the table gives TRBD1 as D, unverified against the DNA. TRBV21-1 is a pseudogene locus. The CDR3 runs 17 residues. The CDR3 here is CASSKAWGPGQHNEQFF. CDR3 sequence (DNA): TGTGCCAGCAGCAAAGCTTGGGGGCCGGGCCAGCACAATGAGCAGTTCTTC.

The gene calls are TRBV10-3 and TRBJ2-1; 13 bases are shared with TRBD2. The CDR3 contains 17 residues. The V gene end was trimmed by 3 bases and the J gene end by 8 bases; junction bases not matched to a gene: 10. Germline values: CDR1 ENHRY, CDR2 SYGVKD. The CDR3 here is CAISDHSGTSGIYEQFF. The CDR3 nucleotides are TGTGCCATCAGTGACCACTCCGGGACTAGCGGGATCTATGAGCAGTTCTTC.

This clone turned up a few times. The chain employs TRBV6-6 and TRBJ2-7; D gene uncertain. The germline gives CDR1 MNHNY, CDR2 SVGAGI (reference sequence). This CDR3 contains 11 residues. Trimming took 4 bases from V and 0 from J, leaving 1 base between them. The CDR3 DNA sequence: TGTGCCAGCAGTTTCTCCTACGAGCAGTACTTC. As protein: CASSFSYEQYF.

The chain couples TRBV7-9 to TRBJ2-3; 7 bases agree with TRBD2. V trimming: 5 bases; J trimming: 0 bases; junction bases outside the gene matches: 5. Germline CDR1 reads SEHNR; CDR2 reads FQNEAQ (reference sequence). The CDR3 is made up of 15 amino acids. The CDR3 DNA is TGTGCCAGCAGCGGTAATAGCGGGAGCACAGATACGCAGTATTTT. This gives the protein CASSGNSGSTDTQYF.

V usage is TRBV7-9 and J usage is TRBJ2-3; D is undetermined. The CDR3 contains 15 residues. Trimming shortened V by 4 bases and J by 0 bases, and 11 bases separated the two germline ends. Germline-derived CDR1 and CDR2 are SEHNR and FQNEAQ (reference sequence). The CDR3 DNA follows: TGTGCCAGCAGCTCCTGGACGGACAGCACAGATACGCAGTATTTT. Translating it yields CASSSWTDSTDTQYF. Full variable domain (rest looked up from reference TRBV7-9 and TRBJ2-3): DTGVSQNPRHKITKRGQNVTFRCDPISEHNRLYWYRQTLGQGPEFLTYFQNEAQLEKSRLLSDRFSAERPKGSFSTLEIQRTEQGDSAMYLCASSSWTDSTDTQYFGPGTRLTVL.

The chain combines TRBV2 with TRBJ1-5; D remains unclear. Trimming took 7 bases from V and 4 from J, leaving 11 bases between them. Germline CDR1 is SNHLY and CDR2 is FYNNEI. The CDR3 spans 13 residues. The CDR3 protein is CASKSGENQPQHF. The CDR3 DNA reads as TGTGCCAGCAAGTCAGGAGAGAATCAGCCCCAGCATTTT.

This chain uses TRBV6-5 with TRBJ1-1, with TRBD1 matching over 9 bases. In germline, CDR1 is MNHEY, CDR2 SVGAGI. The V gene end was trimmed by 5 bases and the J gene end by 3 bases; junction bases not matched to a gene: 4. The CDR3 has 14 residues. DNA of the CDR3: TGTGCCAGCAGTACAGGGGGCGTCGACACTGAAGCTTTCTTT. Translated: CASSTGGVDTEAFF.

The chain combines TRBV28 with TRBJ2-7; D is uncertain. Looked up from germline, CDR1 is MDHEN and CDR2 is SYDVKM. This CDR3 is 17 amino acids long. The ends were cut back, 0 bases at V and 3 bases at J, with 18 bases in the middle. In DNA, the CDR3 is TGTGCCAGCAGTTTATGGGAACTACCCAGACCCATCTACGAGCAGTACTTC. It codes for CASSLWELPRPIYEQYF.

There are a few counts of this clone. V gene TRBV27 combines with J gene TRBJ1-2, with D possibly being TRBD1 (6 bases). V was shortened by 5 bases and J by 2 bases, with 15 bases between the two germline ends. This CDR3 has 15 residues. Germline CDR1 reads MNHEY; CDR2 reads SMNVEV (reference sequence). In nucleotides, the CDR3 is TGTGCCAGCAGTCTCAGGGGCCACCCCAACTATGGCTACACCTTC. This encodes CASSLRGHPNYGYTF.

This chain joins TRBV7-6 and TRBJ2-1, with D hard to call. This CDR3 contains 11 residues. Germline assignment: CDR1 SGHVS and CDR2 FNYEAQ. Trimming pared 2 bases from V and 11 bases from J, leaving 7 bases between. For the CDR3, the DNA is TGTGCCAGCAGCTTATCCGGCCAGCAGTTCTTC. It translates to CASSLSGQQFF.

The V call is TRBV5-1, the J call TRBJ1-2, with 7 bases aligning to TRBD1. Trimming took 3 bases from V and 4 from J; bases not matched to a gene: 21. In germline, CDR1 is SGHRS, CDR2 YFSETQ. The CDR3 totals 19 residues. This CDR3 reads CASSSRSLEYGQAPYGYTF. The CDR3 coding sequence is TGCGCCAGCAGCTCGAGGAGTTTGGAATACGGACAGGCGCCCTATGGCTACACCTTC.

J is TRBJ1-2 and V is TRBV5-5; 8 bases align to TRBD1. The junction had 15 bases not matched to a gene; V was cut back by 3 bases and J by 5 bases. The CDR3 covers 17 residues. Looked up from germline, CDR1 is SGHKS and CDR2 is YYEKEE (reference sequence). CDR3 sequence reads: CASSSLPRTGLGYGYTF. The CDR3 DNA follows: TGTGCCAGCAGCTCGCTCCCCCGGACAGGGCTCGGGTATGGCTACACCTTC. Drawing the rest from reference TRBV5-5 and TRBJ1-2, the complete variable domain is DAGVTQSPTHLIKTRGQQVTLRCSPISGHKSVSWYQQVLGQGPQFIFQYYEKEERGRGNFPDRFSARQFPNYSSELNVNALLLGDSALYLCASSSLPRTGLGYGYTFGSGTRLTVV.

CDR3: CASSPAPETQYF. The CDR3 nucleotides read TGTGCCAGCTCACCCGCGCCAGAGACCCAGTACTTC. This chain uses TRBV18 with TRBJ2-5; D gene ambiguous. The germline gives CDR1 KGHSH, CDR2 LQKENI. V lost 3 bases and J 4 bases, leaving 6 bases between the germline ends. The CDR3 loop spans 12 amino acids. The full variable domain, its missing parts supplied by reference TRBV18 and TRBJ2-5, is NAGVMQNPRHLVRRRGQEARLRCSPMKGHSHVYWYRQLPEEGLKFMVYLQKENIIDESGMPKERFSAEFPKEGPSILRIQQVVRGDSAAYFCASSPAPETQYFGPGTRLLVL.

This clone was picked up many times. The chain combines TRBV4-1 with TRBJ2-1, with no clear D. Germline V gene lookup returns CDR1 MGHRA and CDR2 YSYEKL. V lost 0 bases, J lost 1 base, and 13 bases lay in between. This CDR3 spans 17 amino acids. The CDR3 protein is CASSQDRVSQSYNEQFF. CDR3 in DNA: TGCGCCAGCAGCCAAGATCGAGTCTCACAATCCTACAATGAGCAGTTCTTC.

The chain combines TRBV19 with TRBJ1-5, with TRBD1 identical over 8 bases. Germline CDR1 is LNHDA and CDR2 is SQIVND (reference sequence). The CDR3 contains 16 residues. V shed 4 bases, J shed 4 bases, and the junction held 9 bases outside the gene matches. CDR3 in amino acids: CASSKAAGTGNQPQHF. For the CDR3, the DNA is TGTGCCAGTAGTAAAGCCGCCGGGACAGGTAATCAGCCCCAGCATTTT.

V gene TRBV18 combines with J gene TRBJ1-4, with D possibly being TRBD1 (6 bases). The germline V gene has CDR1 KGHSH and CDR2 LQKENI. The CDR3 is 16 residues long. V lost 3 bases to trimming and J lost 3 bases, with 14 bases between them. This chain's CDR3 is CASSPDWGAANEKLFF. The CDR3 DNA reads TGTGCCAGCTCACCGGATTGGGGGGCCGCTAATGAAAAACTGTTTTTT.

This chain links TRBV11-2 with TRBJ2-7; TRBD1 matches 7 bases. Germline V gene sequence: CDR1 SGHAT, CDR2 FQNNGV. With 5 bases clipped from V and 2 bases from J, the junction kept 6 bases outside the gene matches. The CDR3 length is 14 residues. CDR3 DNA: TGTGCCAGCAGCAATTACAGGGGCGCCTACGAGCAGTACTTC. Its protein is CASSNYRGAYEQYF.

This clone was recorded once. The CDR3, as DNA: TGTGCCAGCAGTGGTCAGACCTCTGGAAACACCATATATTTT. Residues: CASSGQTSGNTIYF. V usage is TRBV2 and J usage is TRBJ1-3, with D uncertain. V lost 4 bases and J 0 bases, leaving 7 bases between the germline ends. Germline-derived CDR1 and CDR2 are SNHLY and FYNNEI. This CDR3 has 14 residues. Full variable domain (rest looked up from reference TRBV2 and TRBJ1-3): EPEVTQTPSHQVTQMGQEVILRCVPISNHLYFYWYRQILGQKVEFLVSFYNNEISEKSEIFDDQFSVERPDGSNFTLKIRSTKLEDSAMYFCASSGQTSGNTIYFGEGSWLTVV.

The genes are TRBV4-1 and TRBJ2-1, with 7 nucleotides matching TRBD1. With 5 bases clipped from V and 4 bases from J, the junction kept 11 bases outside the gene matches. Germline lookup yields CDR1 MGHRA and CDR2 YSYEKL. The CDR3 length is 16 residues. The CDR3 DNA reads TGCGCCAGCAGCTACCTCCTCGACAGGGCATACAATGAGCAGTTCTTC. This codes for CASSYLLDRAYNEQFF.

The V gene is TRBV10-3, the J gene TRBJ2-1; 10 bases agree with TRBD2. J was trimmed by 0 bases and V by 3 bases; bases with no gene match: 5. CDR3 length: 17 residues. CDR1 is ENHRY, CDR2 SYGVKD, per germline. For the CDR3, the DNA is TGTGCCATCAGTGACCCATCTAGCGGGAGCTCCTACAATGAGCAGTTCTTC. Residues: CAISDPSSGSSYNEQFF.

The CDR3 here is CATAGQENAEQFF. In DNA, the CDR3 is TGTGCCACCGCGGGACAGGAGAACGCCGAGCAGTTCTTC. This chain uses TRBV15 with TRBJ2-1, with 8 bases aligning to TRBD1. From germline, CDR1 is LNHNV and CDR2 YYDKDF (reference sequence). The ends lost 8 bases at V and 10 bases at J; junction bases unmatched: 10. CDR3 length: 13 residues.